A single TCR beta chain is shown here with its context. The data derive from a study of molecular identifiers for immune sequencing clone quantification. As previously described, bulk TCR libraries were made using listed TCR primers. One entry per CDR3 protein results from TCRdb running MiXCR on the PCR reads. The table has approximately 550,000 distinct CDR3 sequences, around 23% seen once. Germline V lookup: CDR1 LGHNT, CDR2 FRNRAP. This CDR3 is 12 amino acids long. The V gene lost 3 bases and the J gene lost 1 base, with 3 bases spanning the gap. This sequence joins TRBV12-5 and TRBJ1-1, with D unclear. The sample was naive CD8+ T cells from blood, with Jurkat cell RNA spiked in. The subset here: FACS-sorted CD8+CD4-CCR7+CD45RA+ naive T cells. This clonotype originated in a human donor in good health. Some libraries in this study had Jurkat cell RNA spiked in. The CDR3 sequence: CASGFPNTEAFF. CDR3 DNA sequence: TGTGCTAGTGGTTTTCCGAACACTGAAGCTTTCTTT.